The next 31 T cell receptor beta chains were all read from a single sample in a study of PD-L1 blockade in urothelial cancer. Documented time point: pretreatment peripheral blood. Generated by immunoSEQ multiplex PCR, the TCRdb table keeps only in-frame clones and is missing some. The sample lists 50,000 or so clones; around 83% were seen once. The sequenced sample was PBMCs, obtained around atezolizumab (anti-PD-L1) treatment. Every receptor here comes from a man aged 55-75 years with urothelial cancer.

The genes are TRBV28 and TRBJ2-7, with TRBD2 matching over 8 bases. Germline V lookup: CDR1 MDHEN, CDR2 SYDVKM. The CDR3 consists of 12 residues. J gave up 13 bases and V 7 bases, and 12 bases lay outside the gene matches. Written as DNA, the CDR3 is TGTGCCAGCACCTCCGGCGGCGCGGGGGGATACTTC. It translates to CASTSGGAGGYF.

This chain uses TRBV18 with TRBJ1-2; D might be TRBD1 (6 bases). The germline CDR1 and CDR2 sequences are KGHSH and LQKENI. CDR3 length: 14 amino acids. V lost 4 bases and J 5 bases, leaving 14 bases between the germline ends. DNA of the CDR3: TGTGCCAGCTCACAGGACAGTCCGATTTATGGCTACACCTTC. Residues: CASSQDSPIYGYTF.

The chain has TRBV18 and TRBJ1-4, with 10 bases identical to TRBD1. Germline V gene data show CDR1 as KGHSH and CDR2 as LQKENI. V lost 3 bases, J lost 7 bases, and 5 bases stayed unmatched. This CDR3 contains 15 residues. CDR3 bases: TGTGCCAGCTCACCGTCGGGACAGGGGCCTGAAAAACTGTTTTTT. It codes for CASSPSGQGPEKLFF.

The rearrangement joins TRBV19 to TRBJ2-1; D might be TRBD2 (6 bases). With 5 bases removed from V and 8 bases from J, the gap between germline ends came to 19 bases. Germline assignment: CDR1 LNHDA and CDR2 SQIVND (reference sequence). This CDR3 has 15 residues. The CDR3 is CASSSAGTPSHEQFF. The CDR3 DNA reads TGTGCCAGTAGTTCAGCCGGGACTCCCAGCCATGAGCAGTTCTTC.

This clone has more than one count but fewer than ten. This chain uses TRBV29-1 with TRBJ1-1, with D hard to call. V lost 0 bases and J 1 base, leaving 6 bases between the germline ends. Germline loops: CDR1 SQVTM, CDR2 ANQGSEA. This CDR3 region has 13 residues. The CDR3 DNA reads as TGCAGCGTTGAAGATCAGCGGAACACTGAAGCTTTCTTT. Residues: CSVEDQRNTEAFF.

The rearrangement links TRBV25-1 to TRBJ1-6; D is possibly TRBD1 (5 bases). CDR3 length equals 15 residues. Trimming cost V 3 bases and J 3 bases, with 9 bases left between them. Germline V gene sequence: CDR1 MGHDK, CDR2 SYGVNS. The CDR3 DNA is TGTGCCAGCAGTGATGGGCAGGGCTATAATTCACCCCTCCACTTT. It is translated as CASSDGQGYNSPLHF.

The chain employs TRBV6-6 and TRBJ2-2; 7 bases match TRBD2. The CDR3 consists of 15 residues. Germline CDR1 and CDR2: MNHNY and SVGAGI (reference sequence). The J segment lost 6 bases and the V segment lost 6 bases, leaving 10 bases of the junction unmatched. The CDR3 loop reads CASSSSGRGAGELFF. CDR3 in DNA: TGTGCCAGCAGCTCCTCGGGCCGGGGGGCCGGGGAGCTGTTTTTT.

The chain joins TRBV7-8 to TRBJ2-7, with a possible D match to TRBD1 (6 bases). Deletions cut 0 bases from V and 2 bases from J, with 8 bases between. CDR1 is SGHVS, CDR2 FQNEAQ, per germline. The CDR3 runs 14 residues. The CDR3 sequence: CASSLAGHTYEQYF. The CDR3, as DNA: TGTGCCAGCAGCTTAGCGGGACACACCTACGAGCAGTACTTC.

The chain couples TRBV2 to TRBJ1-1, with D possibly being TRBD1 (5 bases). Germline CDR1 reads SNHLY; CDR2 reads FYNNEI. V dropped 4 bases and J dropped 5 bases, with 11 bases sitting between them. The CDR3 covers 13 residues. The CDR3 loop reads CASSVAGITEAFF. CDR3 coding DNA: TGTGCCAGCAGTGTTGCAGGGATTACTGAAGCTTTCTTT. The full variable domain, in which reference TRBV2 and TRBJ1-1 provide the parts outside the CDR3, is EPEVTQTPSHQVTQMGQEVILRCVPISNHLYFYWYRQILGQKVEFLVSFYNNEISEKSEIFDDQFSVERPDGSNFTLKIRSTKLEDSAMYFCASSVAGITEAFFGQGTRLTVV.

This clone has only one observation. The chain has TRBV30 and TRBJ2-5; D is unresolved. The CDR3 runs 14 residues. Trimming shortened V by 8 bases and J by 0 bases, and 16 bases separated the two germline ends. Germline assignment: CDR1 GTSNPN and CDR2 SVGIG (reference sequence). The CDR3 loop reads CAGTRTRYQETQYF. As DNA, the CDR3 is TGTGCCGGAACCCGAACCAGGTACCAAGAGACCCAGTACTTC.

The chain joins TRBV9 to TRBJ1-3; no definite D call. This CDR3 comprises 16 residues. V dropped 0 bases and J dropped 1 base, with 11 bases sitting between them. Per germline, CDR1 SGDLS and CDR2 YYNGEE. CDR3 in amino acids: CASSVAGVGSGNTIYF. CDR3 sequence (DNA): TGTGCCAGCAGCGTAGCCGGGGTTGGGTCTGGAAACACCATATATTTT.

The chain carries TRBV12-5 and TRBJ2-2; the D is unclear. This CDR3 is 13 amino acids long. Per germline, CDR1 LGHNT and CDR2 FRNRAP. Trimming took 2 bases from V and 6 from J, leaving 7 bases between them. CDR3 protein: CASGLPFAGELFF. The CDR3 bases are TGTGCTAGTGGTTTGCCCTTTGCCGGGGAGCTGTTTTTT. The variable domain in full, with the rest retrieved from reference TRBV12-5 and TRBJ2-2, is DARVTQTPRHKVTEMGQEVTMRCQPILGHNTVFWYRQTMMQGLELLAYFRNRAPLDDSGMPKDRFSAEMPDATLATLKIQPSEPRDSAVYFCASGLPFAGELFFGEGSRLTVL.

V is TRBV5-1 and J is TRBJ1-2; TRBD1 matches 7 bases. V gave up 4 bases and J gave up 5 bases; unmatched junction bases: 5. CDR1 and CDR2 from the germline V gene are SGHRS and YFSETQ. The CDR3 totals 13 residues. CDR3 bases: TGCGCCAGCAGCACAGGGACAGAATATGGCTACACCTTC. Translating gives CASSTGTEYGYTF. The full variable domain, in which reference TRBV5-1 and TRBJ1-2 provide the parts outside the CDR3, is KAGVTQTPRYLIKTRGQQVTLSCSPISGHRSVSWYQQTPGQGLQFLFEYFSETQRNKGNFPGRFSGRQFSNSRSEMNVSTLELGDSALYLCASSTGTEYGYTFGSGTRLTVV.

The chain has TRBV19 and TRBJ2-7; D is possibly TRBD2 (7 bases). Trimming left V 1 base short and J 5 bases short, with 18 bases between. This CDR3 has 16 amino acids. Germline CDR1 LNHDA, CDR2 SQIVND (reference sequence). The CDR3 coding sequence is TGTGCCAGTAGTATAGGCCAACGGGGGGCTGTTGACGAGCAGTACTTC. Protein sequence: CASSIGQRGAVDEQYF. Variable domain in full (rest from reference TRBV19 and TRBJ2-7): DGGITQSPKYLFRKEGQNVTLSCEQNLNHDAMYWYRQDPGQGLRLIYYSQIVNDFQKGDIAEGYSVSREKKESFPLTVTSAQKNPTAFYLCASSIGQRGAVDEQYFGPGTRLTVT.

This clone appeared a few times. The rearrangement uses TRBV19 and TRBJ2-7; possible D gene TRBD2, 5 bases. The germline V gene has CDR1 LNHDA and CDR2 SQIVND (reference sequence). There are 13 residues in the CDR3. Deletions cut 3 bases from V and 3 bases from J, with 9 bases between. CDR3 bases: TGTGCCAGTAGTATTACCGGGATCTACGAGCAGTACTTC. Protein product: CASSITGIYEQYF.

The V and J genes are TRBV5-4 and TRBJ2-1; D unresolved. Germline assignment: CDR1 SGHNT and CDR2 YYREEE (reference sequence). V was cut by 0 bases and J by 7 bases, with 8 bases left in between. This CDR3 spans 13 amino acids. In nucleotides, the CDR3 is TGTGCCAGCAGCTTGGCCTATACTAATGAGCAGTTCTTC. Its translation is CASSLAYTNEQFF.

The rearrangement joins TRBV7-2 to TRBJ1-2, with TRBD1 matching 7 bases. V gave up 6 bases and J gave up 6 bases; unmatched junction bases: 7. From germline, CDR1 is SGHTA and CDR2 FQGNSA. This CDR3 contains 13 residues. Here the CDR3 reads CASSSQQGNGYTF. In DNA form, the CDR3 reads TGTGCCAGCAGTTCCCAACAGGGGAATGGCTACACCTTC.

The V call is TRBV10-2, the J call TRBJ2-1; the match to TRBD1 covers 8 bases. This CDR3 is 15 amino acids long. The V segment lost 5 bases and the J segment 5 bases; nucleotides outside the gene matches: 8. Germline CDR1 WSHSY, CDR2 SAAADI. The CDR3 here is CASSSTDRAHNEQFF. DNA of the CDR3: TGCGCCAGCAGTTCAACGGACAGGGCGCACAATGAGCAGTTCTTC.

The chain has TRBV2 and TRBJ2-3; tentative D call: TRBD1 (6 bases). This CDR3 is built from 15 residues. Germline V CDR1 and CDR2: SNHLY, FYNNEI. Between the trimmed V and J ends, which lost 7 bases and 0 bases, there was a span of 14 bases. In DNA form, the CDR3 reads TGTGCCAGCAACTTACAGGGTCCCAGCACAGATACGCAGTATTTT. Translating it yields CASNLQGPSTDTQYF.

The chain is built from TRBV19 and TRBJ2-3, with 13 bases matching TRBD2. The ends lost 5 bases at V and 11 bases at J; junction bases unmatched: 10. This CDR3 comprises 15 residues. CDR1 and CDR2 from the germline V gene are LNHDA and SQIVND (reference sequence). CDR3 sequence reads: CASSLTSGGLFGQYF. DNA of the CDR3: TGTGCCAGTAGTTTGACTAGCGGGGGGCTATTCGGGCAGTATTTT.

This clone was seen a few times. The chain carries TRBV19 and TRBJ1-6; 9 bases map to TRBD1. The CDR3 has 13 amino acids. The V gene's germline CDR1 is LNHDA and CDR2 SQIVND (reference sequence). The trim removed 5 bases at V and 10 bases at J, leaving 3 bases unmatched. CDR3 amino acids: CASSSTGGSPLHF. The CDR3 bases are TGTGCCAGTAGTTCAACAGGGGGCTCACCCCTCCACTTT.

This clone was observed once. The chain combines TRBV9 with TRBJ1-3, with TRBD1 matching 7 bases. The CDR3 has 13 residues. Germline V gives CDR1 SGDLS, CDR2 YYNGEE. The junction had 5 bases not matched to a gene; V was cut back by 7 bases and J by 4 bases. The CDR3 DNA is TGTGCCAGCCAGGGACAGCAAGGAAACACCATATATTTT. It is translated as CASQGQQGNTIYF.

This sequence joins TRBV29-1 and TRBJ1-1; D gene uncertain. There are 13 residues in the CDR3. The germline V and J ends were trimmed by 7 bases and 2 bases, with 14 bases remaining between them. Looked up from germline, CDR1 is SQVTM and CDR2 is ANQGSEA. The CDR3 sequence: CSGTTGINTEAFF. In nucleotides, the CDR3 is TGCAGCGGGACGACCGGGATTAACACTGAAGCTTTCTTT.

V is TRBV30 and J is TRBJ1-1; D is uncertain. The germline V gene encodes CDR1 GTSNPN and CDR2 SVGIG (reference sequence). V dropped 2 bases and J dropped 1 base, with 11 bases sitting between them. CDR3 length equals 14 residues. The DNA of the CDR3 is TGTGCCTGGAGTTATAACATATGGAACACTGAAGCTTTCTTT. This codes for CAWSYNIWNTEAFF.

The chain has TRBV14 and TRBJ2-3, with TRBD1 as a possible D gene (6 bases). This CDR3 has 16 amino acids. V lost 4 bases and J 2 bases, leaving 16 bases between the germline ends. Germline values: CDR1 SGHDN, CDR2 FVKESK. The chain's CDR3 is CASSPTTGSLTDTQYF. The DNA for the CDR3 is TGTGCCAGCAGCCCCACCACAGGGAGCCTCACAGATACGCAGTATTTT.

The genes are TRBV4-1 and TRBJ2-7; TRBD1 might be the D (5 bases). The germline V gene encodes CDR1 MGHRA and CDR2 YSYEKL. The CDR3 is 17 residues long. V was clipped by 3 bases and J by 2 bases, with 20 bases between them. CDR3 in amino acids: CASSHTGDYRFTYEQYF. CDR3 in DNA: TGCGCCAGCAGCCACACTGGAGATTACAGGTTCACCTACGAGCAGTACTTC.

The chain combines TRBV2 with TRBJ1-4, with a possible D match to TRBD1 (5 bases). Trimming left V 2 bases short and J 15 bases short, with 13 bases between. The germline V gene encodes CDR1 SNHLY and CDR2 FYNNEI. The CDR3 is 12 amino acids. The CDR3 coding sequence is TGTGCCAGCAGTGAACTCCAGGGAAGTTTGTTTTTT. This gives the protein CASSELQGSLFF.

The rearrangement joins TRBV6-5 to TRBJ1-1; TRBD1 might be the D (5 bases). V was clipped by 2 bases and J by 5 bases, with 12 bases between them. CDR3 length: 14 amino acids. Looked up from germline, CDR1 is MNHEY and CDR2 is SVGAGI. CDR3 sequence: CASSYEAGPTEAFF. The CDR3 bases are TGTGCCAGCAGTTACGAGGCAGGGCCGACTGAAGCTTTCTTT.

The chain uses TRBV27 and TRBJ2-7, with a tentative D call TRBD1 (5 bases). The CDR3 runs to 13 residues. Germline assignment: CDR1 MNHEY and CDR2 SMNVEV (reference sequence). V was clipped by 1 base and J by 5 bases, with 9 bases between them. Written as DNA, the CDR3 is TGTGCCAGCAGTTTATTAGCCAGGGACGAGCAGTACTTC. This gives the protein CASSLLARDEQYF.

This chain connects TRBV11-1 to TRBJ2-5, with 7 bases lining up with TRBD1. The V segment lost 1 base and the J segment 3 bases; nucleotides outside the gene matches: 11. The CDR3 spans 17 residues. The germline V gene has CDR1 SGHAT and CDR2 FQDESV (reference sequence). The CDR3: CASSLVSRAGGKETQYF. CDR3 bases: TGTGCCAGCAGCTTAGTATCGAGGGCAGGGGGTAAAGAGACCCAGTACTTC.

The CDR3 DNA reads as TGTGCCAGCAGCAGGAGTGTGAACACTGAAGCTTTCTTT. Translating gives CASSRSVNTEAFF. The chain uses TRBV5-4 and TRBJ1-1; no reliable D call. The V end lost 4 bases, the J end lost 0 bases, and 7 bases lay between the germline ends. Germline CDR1 and CDR2: SGHNT and YYREEE (reference sequence). The CDR3 extends over 13 amino acids.